This entry lists 18 T cell receptor beta chains sequenced from one sample in a study of CD8 T cells in ankylosing spondylitis. TCRdb analysed the 5' RACE reads with MiXCR anew, one entry per CDR3 protein. Of a few hundred thousand distinct CDR3 sequences detected, over 15% appear once; the ten largest clones hold over 25%. The sample taken for sequencing was blood, either unsorted or a sorted T cell fraction (not recorded which). The receptors come from a male donor with ankylosing spondylitis or in good health (not recorded which).

This clonotype was found a few times. This chain joins TRBV27 and TRBJ1-4; possibly TRBD1 for D (6 bases). CDR1 and CDR2 from the germline V gene are MNHEY and SMNVEV (reference sequence). The CDR3 is 13 residues long. V was trimmed by 9 bases and J by 8 bases, leaving 16 bases between them. CDR3 DNA: TGTGCCAGTTCTACAGGGTTGGTCGAAAAACTGTTTTTT. Translating gives CASSTGLVEKLFF.

The genes are TRBV5-1 and TRBJ2-3, with 8 bases aligning to TRBD2. V lost 3 bases, J lost 3 bases, and 6 bases stayed unmatched. The CDR3 spans 15 residues. The germline CDR1 and CDR2 sequences are SGHRS and YFSETQ. The CDR3 loop is CASSWTAGATDTQYF. In DNA, the CDR3 is TGCGCCAGCAGCTGGACAGCGGGAGCGACAGATACGCAGTATTTT.

This clonotype was counted once. The chain joins TRBV7-6 to TRBJ2-3, with TRBD2 identical over 10 bases. V lost 4 bases, J lost 2 bases, and 18 bases stayed unmatched. Germline CDR1 is SGHVS and CDR2 is FNYEAQ. This CDR3 comprises 20 residues. DNA of the CDR3: TGTGCCAGCAGCTCCCGGGACATGACAAAAACTAGCGGGGTCACAGATACGCAGTATTTT. It encodes CASSSRDMTKTSGVTDTQYF.

This rearrangement joins TRBV7-9 to TRBJ2-5; D is perhaps TRBD1 or TRBD2 (5 bases each). Deletions cut 1 base from V and 6 bases from J, with 15 bases between. This CDR3 spans 15 amino acids. Looked up from germline, CDR1 is SEHNR and CDR2 is FQNEAQ (reference sequence). The CDR3 DNA sequence: TGTGCCAGCAGCTTAGGTCAGGGAGCCCGTCAGACCCAGTACTTC. It specifies CASSLGQGARQTQYF.

The chain carries TRBV7-6 and TRBJ2-7; 10 positions match TRBD2. Trimming cost V 5 bases and J 6 bases; bases outside gene matches: 16. Germline V lookup: CDR1 SGHVS, CDR2 FNYEAQ. The length of the CDR3 is 17 residues. The CDR3 DNA reads TGTGCCAGCAGCCCCACACCACTCGGGTTAGCGGGAGGCGAGCAGTACTTC. Its protein product is CASSPTPLGLAGGEQYF.

The chain carries TRBV7-9 and TRBJ2-1; the match to TRBD1 covers 7 bases. CDR3 length: 14 amino acids. Germline trimming cut 8 bases from V and 9 bases from J; bases unmatched to any gene: 13. Germline V gene sequence: CDR1 SEHNR, CDR2 FQNEAQ (reference sequence). For the CDR3, the DNA is TGTGCCAGCGGAGGACAGGTCCCGTCGGGTGAGCAGTTCTTC. It is translated as CASGGQVPSGEQFF.

The chain uses TRBV12-3 or TRBV12-4 and TRBJ2-1; 10 bases are a match to TRBD2. The V gene end was trimmed by 7 bases and the J gene end by 2 bases; junction bases not matched to a gene: 5. The CDR3 spans 15 residues. CDR3 DNA sequence: TGTGCCAGCATTGAAGGACTAGCGGCCTACAATGAGCAGTTCTTC. Translated: CASIEGLAAYNEQFF.

A few counts support this clonotype. This sequence joins TRBV12-3 or TRBV12-4 and TRBJ2-4; possibly TRBD2 for D (6 bases). V lost 5 bases, J lost 0 bases, and 20 bases lay in between. The CDR3 spans 18 residues. The CDR3 nucleotides read TGTGCCAGCAGTCCCTCTCCGGGAGACCCATTAGCCAAAAACATTCAGTACTTC. This gives the protein CASSPSPGDPLAKNIQYF.

The chain employs TRBV4-1 and TRBJ2-7; TRBD1 aligns across 8 bases. Germline V gene sequence: CDR1 MGHRA, CDR2 YSYEKL. The V segment lost 5 bases and the J segment 2 bases; nucleotides outside the gene matches: 5. The CDR3 length is 14 residues. In DNA form, the CDR3 reads TGCGCCAGCAGCACGCAGGGGGCGGCCTACGAGCAGTACTTC. It encodes CASSTQGAAYEQYF.

This chain links TRBV6-2 or TRBV6-3 with TRBJ1-1, with TRBD1 matching 9 bases. The CDR3 sequence is 16 residues long. The germline V gene has CDR1 MNHEY and CDR2 SVGEGT. V was pared by 6 bases and J by 0 bases, with 8 bases of the junction left unmatched. As DNA, the CDR3 is TGTGCCAGCAGAGTCCCGGGACAGGGATTGAACACTGAAGCTTTCTTT. It yields the protein CASRVPGQGLNTEAFF.

This chain connects TRBV29-1 to TRBJ1-4; the D gene is possibly TRBD1 (5 bases). This CDR3 is built from 14 residues. CDR1 SQVTM and CDR2 ANQGSEA come from the germline V gene. The ends were cut back, 1 base at V and 8 bases at J, with 14 bases in the middle. CDR3 amino acids: CSVEGGPRDEKLFF. The DNA for the CDR3 is TGCAGCGTTGAAGGCGGACCTCGGGACGAAAAACTGTTTTTT.

Ten or more counts support this clonotype. V and J are TRBV4-1 and TRBJ1-1; D uncertain. Germline V CDR1 and CDR2: MGHRA, YSYEKL. Trimming pared 0 bases from V and 7 bases from J, leaving 6 bases between. The CDR3 is made up of 12 amino acids. CDR3 in amino acids: CASSQDGIEAFF. The CDR3 bases are TGCGCCAGCAGCCAAGATGGGATTGAAGCTTTCTTT.

Regarding this clonotype: Being one base from a much bigger clone, this may be a read error. The chain has TRBV4-1 and TRBJ1-2; D uncertain. Looked up from germline, CDR1 is MGHRA and CDR2 is YSYEKL. CDR3 length: 16 amino acids. V was trimmed by 2 bases and J by 10 bases, leaving 23 bases between them. The CDR3: CASSQFPGWQIVAYTF. CDR3 DNA sequence: TGCGCCAGCAGCCAATTCCCGGGATGGCAGATCGTGGCCTACACCTTC.

On this clonotype: At one of its ends the junction is not consistent with the germline gene, which may arise from a read error. This sequence joins TRBV5-6 and TRBJ2-7; 9 nucleotides line up with TRBD2. CDR1 is SGHDT and CDR2 is YYEEEE in the germline V gene. This CDR3 has 13 amino acids. The CDR3 DNA reads TGTGCCACCAGCCTTAGCGGGGGCTACGAGCAGTACTTC. It yields the protein CATSLSGGYEQYF.

This clonotype was seen a handful of times. This rearrangement joins TRBV19 to TRBJ1-1, with D unclear. Trimming took off 7 bases at V and 4 bases at J, with 19 bases between the two ends. Germline V gives CDR1 LNHDA, CDR2 SQIVND (reference sequence). This CDR3 comprises 15 residues. The CDR3 DNA reads as TGTGCCAGTAATACCCTGAGGGTGGGAATCACTGAAGCTTTCTTT. Residues: CASNTLRVGITEAFF.

This sequence joins TRBV4-1 and TRBJ2-1; 11 bases align to TRBD2. Germline loops: CDR1 MGHRA, CDR2 YSYEKL. The CDR3 has 14 residues. With 1 base clipped from V and 9 bases from J, the junction kept 2 bases outside the gene matches. For the CDR3, the DNA is TGCGCCAGCAGCCAAGCCCTAGCGGGGGGTGAGCAGTTCTTC. Encoded protein: CASSQALAGGEQFF.

The chain is built from TRBV7-8 and TRBJ2-1, with TRBD1 as a possible D gene (5 bases). CDR3 size: 12 residues. The germline V and J ends were trimmed by 5 bases and 8 bases, with 10 bases remaining between them. Germline V CDR1 and CDR2: SGHVS, FQNEAQ. The CDR3 nucleotides read TGTGCCAGCAGCCTTCAGGGCCATGAGCAGTTCTTC. It is translated as CASSLQGHEQFF.

There are a few counts of this clonotype. The rearrangement joins TRBV4-1 to TRBJ1-6; 9 nucleotides agree with TRBD1. Germline CDR1 is MGHRA and CDR2 is YSYEKL. The CDR3 totals 14 residues. The J segment lost 5 bases and the V segment lost 8 bases, leaving 4 bases of the junction unmatched. CDR3 DNA sequence: TGCGCCAGCGGACAGGGGTGGGATAATTCACCCCTCCACTTT. This translates into CASGQGWDNSPLHF.